Sequencing of this T cell receptor (beta chain) was carried out in a study of blood T cell repertoires in COVID-19. Study-level background: The United States, Italy and Spain were the sources of the acute and convalescent COVID-19 samples. PBMCs, B-cell-depleted T cells, or T cells were the source of the cDNA or gDNA that made up the material.

Germline CDR1 is LGHNA and CDR2 is YNFKEQ. This CDR3 region has 14 residues. Trimming cost V 1 base and J 2 bases, with 8 bases left between them. Authors' processing steps: Researchers report that nucleated cell counts were estimated from reference gene primer amplification. Sequencing was performed with immunoSEQ multiplex PCR; in TCRdb, only in-frame clones are kept and a portion is missing. V, J and clone size are those of that table, while D and trimming were read from the DNA. The sample yields about 30,000 clones, 80% to 90% seen once. The rearrangement uses TRBV4-2 and TRBJ1-1; D is perhaps TRBD1 (6 bases). Sequencing input: peripheral blood. The receptor was isolated from a man older than 75 with acute or convalescent COVID-19. This CDR3 is CASSQVGANTEAFF. CDR3 DNA: TGTGCCAGCAGCCAAGTGGGGGCAAACACTGAAGCTTTCTTT.